The T cell receptor beta chain described here comes from a study of T-cell reconstitution after alpha-beta-depleted transplantation in children. The germline CDR1 and CDR2 sequences are LGHDT and YNNKEL (reference sequence). Trimming took 0 bases from V and 3 from J, leaving 9 bases between them. This CDR3 is built from 15 residues. During its preparation, the TCRbeta library received unique molecular identifiers. TCRdb re-called the PCR reads through MiXCR, storing one row per CDR3 protein. The table has a few hundred thousand distinct CDR3 sequences, about an eighth seen once. The table lists this clonotype with many counts.

The sequence was collected from a human donor who donated a stem cell graft to a child with Fanconi anemia. This chain links TRBV3-1 with TRBJ2-1; the D is unclear. Sequencing used PBMCs, obtained from the stem cell graft. The chain's CDR3 is CASSQETDNYNEQFF. CDR3 bases: TGTGCCAGCAGCCAAGAAACTGATAACTACAATGAGCAGTTCTTC.